The present T cell receptor beta chain was sequenced within a study of tumor-infiltrating lymphocytes in oesophageal squamous cell carcinoma. CDR3 length equals 12 residues. Trimming shortened V by 2 bases and J by 5 bases, and 9 bases separated the two germline ends. Germline V gives CDR1 DFQATT, CDR2 SNEGSKA (reference sequence). TCRdb analysed the PCR reads with MiXCR anew, one entry per CDR3 protein. This table holds 16,000 or so distinct CDR3 sequences, 44% found once. Sequenced: blood. The clonotype was recovered from a female donor with esophageal squamous cell carcinoma. V is TRBV20-1 and J is TRBJ2-5; D not certain. CDR3 DNA: TGCAGTGCTAGACCCTACGGGGAGACCCAGTACTTC. It translates to CSARPYGETQYF.